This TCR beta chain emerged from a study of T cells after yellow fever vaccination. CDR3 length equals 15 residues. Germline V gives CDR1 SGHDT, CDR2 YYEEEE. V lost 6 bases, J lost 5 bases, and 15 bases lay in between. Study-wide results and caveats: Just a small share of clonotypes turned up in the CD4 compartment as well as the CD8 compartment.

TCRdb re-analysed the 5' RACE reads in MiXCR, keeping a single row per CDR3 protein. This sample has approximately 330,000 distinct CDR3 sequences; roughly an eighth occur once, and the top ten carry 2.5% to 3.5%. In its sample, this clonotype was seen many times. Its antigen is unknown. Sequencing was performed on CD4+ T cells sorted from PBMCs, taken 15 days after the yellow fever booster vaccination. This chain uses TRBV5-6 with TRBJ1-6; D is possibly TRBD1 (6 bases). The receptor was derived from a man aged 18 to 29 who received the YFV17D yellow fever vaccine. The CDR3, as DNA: TGTGCCAGCACCTCGCAGGGGAGAAATAATTCACCCCTCCACTTT. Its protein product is CASTSQGRNNSPLHF.